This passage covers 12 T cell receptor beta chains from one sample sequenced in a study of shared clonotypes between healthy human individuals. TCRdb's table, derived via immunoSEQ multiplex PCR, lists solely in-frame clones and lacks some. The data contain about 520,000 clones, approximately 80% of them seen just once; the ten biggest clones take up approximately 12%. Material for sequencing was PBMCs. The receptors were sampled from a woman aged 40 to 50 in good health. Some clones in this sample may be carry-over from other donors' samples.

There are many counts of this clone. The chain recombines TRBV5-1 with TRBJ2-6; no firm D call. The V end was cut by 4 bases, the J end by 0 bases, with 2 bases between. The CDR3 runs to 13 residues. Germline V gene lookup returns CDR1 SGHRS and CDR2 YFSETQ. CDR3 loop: CASSTSGANVLTF. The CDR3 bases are TGCGCCAGCAGCACCTCTGGGGCCAACGTCCTGACTTTC. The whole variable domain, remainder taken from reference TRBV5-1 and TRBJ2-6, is KAGVTQTPRYLIKTRGQQVTLSCSPISGHRSVSWYQQTPGQGLQFLFEYFSETQRNKGNFPGRFSGRQFSNSRSEMNVSTLELGDSALYLCASSTSGANVLTFGAGSRLTVL.

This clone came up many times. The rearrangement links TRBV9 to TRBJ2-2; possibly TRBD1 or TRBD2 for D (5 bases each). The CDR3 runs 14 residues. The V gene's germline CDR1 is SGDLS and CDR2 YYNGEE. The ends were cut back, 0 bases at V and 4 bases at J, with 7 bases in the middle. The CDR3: CASSVGGFTGELFF. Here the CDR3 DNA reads TGTGCCAGCAGCGTAGGGGGGTTCACCGGGGAGCTGTTTTTT.

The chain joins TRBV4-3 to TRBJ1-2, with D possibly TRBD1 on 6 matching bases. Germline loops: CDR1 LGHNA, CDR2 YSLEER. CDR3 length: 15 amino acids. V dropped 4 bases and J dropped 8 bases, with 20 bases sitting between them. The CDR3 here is CASSPTYGQGLGYTF. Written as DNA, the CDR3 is TGCGCCAGCAGCCCGACTTATGGCCAGGGGCTCGGCTACACCTTC.

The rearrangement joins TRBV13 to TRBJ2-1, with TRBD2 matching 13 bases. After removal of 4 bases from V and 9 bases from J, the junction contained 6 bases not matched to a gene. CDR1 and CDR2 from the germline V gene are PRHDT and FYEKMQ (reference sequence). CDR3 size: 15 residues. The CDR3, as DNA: TGTGCCAGCAGCTCACCGGGACTAGCGGGATTTGAGCAGTTCTTC. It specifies CASSSPGLAGFEQFF.

CDR3 amino acids: CASSHPTTILNEQFF. In DNA form, the CDR3 reads TGTGCCAGCAGCCACCCCACGACTATTCTCAATGAGCAGTTCTTC. V usage is TRBV5-4 and J usage is TRBJ2-1; D perhaps matches TRBD2 (5 bases). Trimming cost V 4 bases and J 6 bases, with 17 bases left between them. The CDR3 sequence is 15 residues long. CDR1 and CDR2 from the germline V gene are SGHNT and YYREEE (reference sequence).

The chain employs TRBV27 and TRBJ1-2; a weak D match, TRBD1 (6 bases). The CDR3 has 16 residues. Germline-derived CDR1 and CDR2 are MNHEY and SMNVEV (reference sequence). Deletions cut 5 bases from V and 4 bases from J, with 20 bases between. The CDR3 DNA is TGTGCCAGCAGTACGTACCGACCGGGCAGGGGCTATGGCTACACCTTC. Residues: CASSTYRPGRGYGYTF.

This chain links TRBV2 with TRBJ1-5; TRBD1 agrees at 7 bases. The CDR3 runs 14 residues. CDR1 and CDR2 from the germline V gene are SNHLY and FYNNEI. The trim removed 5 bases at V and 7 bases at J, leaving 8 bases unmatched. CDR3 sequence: CASSTQGVQQPQHF. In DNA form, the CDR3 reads TGTGCCAGCAGTACTCAGGGGGTACAGCAGCCCCAGCATTTT.

The CDR3 nucleotides read TGTGCCAGCAGCTTAGTCCTGGACAGTATCTCCTACGAGCAGTACTTC. This encodes CASSLVLDSISYEQYF. The genes are TRBV7-9 and TRBJ2-5; TRBD1 is a possible D gene (6 bases). The assigned J gene may be wrong: the sequence end matches TRBJ2-7 better. CDR3 length: 16 residues. Per the germline V gene, CDR1 is SEHNR and CDR2 is FQNEAQ (reference sequence).

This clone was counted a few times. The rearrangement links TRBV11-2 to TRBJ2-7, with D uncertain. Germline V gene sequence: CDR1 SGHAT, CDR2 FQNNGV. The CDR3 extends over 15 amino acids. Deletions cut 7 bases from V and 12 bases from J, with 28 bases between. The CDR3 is CASNHSTETWPHPYF. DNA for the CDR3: TGTGCCAGCAACCATTCGACGGAGACCTGGCCCCATCCGTACTTC.

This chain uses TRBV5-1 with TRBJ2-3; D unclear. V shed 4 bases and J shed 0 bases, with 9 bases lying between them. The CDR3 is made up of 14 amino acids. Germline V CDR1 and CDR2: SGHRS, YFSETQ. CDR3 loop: CASSPGQSTDTQYF. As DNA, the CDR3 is TGCGCCAGCAGCCCCGGGCAGAGCACAGATACGCAGTATTTT.

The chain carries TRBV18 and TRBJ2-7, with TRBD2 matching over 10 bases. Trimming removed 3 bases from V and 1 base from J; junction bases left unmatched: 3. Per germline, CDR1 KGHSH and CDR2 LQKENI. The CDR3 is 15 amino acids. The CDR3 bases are TGTGCCAGCTCACCGCCTAGCGGGAGTTCCTACGAGCAGTACTTC. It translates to CASSPPSGSSYEQYF.

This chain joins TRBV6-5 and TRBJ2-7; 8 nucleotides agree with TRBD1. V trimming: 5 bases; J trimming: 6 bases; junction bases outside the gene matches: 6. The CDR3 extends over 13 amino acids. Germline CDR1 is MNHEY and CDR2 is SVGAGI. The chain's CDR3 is CASSKGQVGEQYF. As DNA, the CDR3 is TGTGCCAGCAGTAAGGGACAGGTCGGCGAGCAGTACTTC.